Below are 4 T cell receptor beta chains sequenced from a single sample in a study of T cell responses to AZD1222 COVID-19 vaccine. Sequencing used immunoSEQ multiplex PCR; TCRdb keeps in-frame clones, though not all of them. Of some 96,000 clones in the sample, approximately 88% were seen once. Sequences were derived from peripheral blood, sampled 28 days after the second AZD1222 dose. The source is an adult who received the AZD1222 COVID-19 vaccine.

The chain employs TRBV3-1 (or the pseudogene TRBV3-2) and TRBJ2-3; 8 bases are a match to TRBD2. Germline values: CDR1 LGHDT, CDR2 YNNKEL (reference sequence). The ends lost 6 bases at V and 4 bases at J; junction bases unmatched: 9. CDR3 size: 15 residues. The DNA of the CDR3 is TGTGCCAGCAGACGAATCGGGGGGGCGGCAGATACGCAGTATTTT. This encodes CASRRIGGAADTQYF.

The chain is built from TRBV11-2 and TRBJ2-7; 9 positions agree with TRBD1. After removal of 5 bases from V and 2 bases from J, the junction contained 4 bases not matched to a gene. The CDR3 runs to 14 residues. Germline-derived CDR1 and CDR2 are SGHAT and FQNNGV. Here the CDR3 DNA reads TGTGCCAGCAGCCGACAGGGGGGCCCCTACGAGCAGTACTTC. Translating it yields CASSRQGGPYEQYF.

V usage is TRBV27 and J usage is TRBJ2-1, with 9 bases matching TRBD1. This CDR3 has 14 amino acids. Germline CDR1 MNHEY, CDR2 SMNVEV (reference sequence). Trimming cost V 3 bases and J 6 bases; bases outside gene matches: 3. The CDR3 region is CASSLGDRVNEQFF. The CDR3 DNA follows: TGTGCCAGCAGTTTGGGGGACAGGGTCAATGAGCAGTTCTTC.

This chain joins TRBV9 and TRBJ1-2; possible D gene TRBD1, 6 bases. V was pared by 0 bases and J by 4 bases, with 10 bases between. The germline CDR1 and CDR2 sequences are SGDLS and YYNGEE. The length of the CDR3 is 14 residues. The CDR3 DNA reads TGTGCCAGCAGCGTAGTCGACAGGCCCTATGGCTACACCTTC. The encoded protein is CASSVVDRPYGYTF.